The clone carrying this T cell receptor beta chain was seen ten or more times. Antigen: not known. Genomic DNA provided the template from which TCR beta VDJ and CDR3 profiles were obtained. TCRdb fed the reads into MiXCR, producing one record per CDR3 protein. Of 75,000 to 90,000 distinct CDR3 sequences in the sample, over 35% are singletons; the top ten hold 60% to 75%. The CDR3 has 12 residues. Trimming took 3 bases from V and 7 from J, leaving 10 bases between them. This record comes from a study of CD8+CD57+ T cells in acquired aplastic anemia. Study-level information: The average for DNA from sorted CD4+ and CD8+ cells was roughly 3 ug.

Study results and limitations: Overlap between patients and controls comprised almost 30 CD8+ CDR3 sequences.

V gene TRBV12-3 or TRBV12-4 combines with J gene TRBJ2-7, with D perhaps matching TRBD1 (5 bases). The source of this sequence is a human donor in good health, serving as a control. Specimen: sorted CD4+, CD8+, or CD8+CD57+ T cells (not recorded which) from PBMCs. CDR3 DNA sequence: TGTGCCAGCAGTTTTGGCCAGGGAGAGCAGTACTTC. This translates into CASSFGQGEQYF.